The entry below describes one T cell receptor (beta chain). Its target is not known. By flow cytometry, patients selected for sequencing had shown an expansion of CD8+CD57+ cells. Patients were treatment-naive when blood was sampled. The data originate from a study of CD8+CD57+ T cells in acquired aplastic anemia. In the study overall: The mean DNA yield obtained from sorted CD4+ and CD8+ cells came to approximately 3 ug.

General observations from the study: Found in both controls and patients were fewer than 35 CD8+ CDR3 sequences.

Genomic DNA served as template for TCR beta VDJ and CDR3 profiling. Each CDR3 protein is one row after TCRdb ran MiXCR on the reads. The sample contains about 200,000 distinct CDR3 sequences, about half of which appear only once. The sequence was collected from a human donor with aplastic anemia. Material: sorted CD4+, CD8+, or CD8+CD57+ T cells (not recorded which) from PBMCs.

CDR3: CSAMGQGVYYGYTF. The CDR3 DNA is TGCAGTGCTATGGGACAGGGAGTGTACTATGGCTACACCTTC. The chain carries TRBV20-1 and TRBJ1-2; TRBD1 agrees at 9 bases. The CDR3 sequence is 14 residues long. CDR1 is DFQATT, CDR2 SNEGSKA, per germline (reference sequence). V lost 4 bases and J lost 3; bases outside the gene matches: 6.